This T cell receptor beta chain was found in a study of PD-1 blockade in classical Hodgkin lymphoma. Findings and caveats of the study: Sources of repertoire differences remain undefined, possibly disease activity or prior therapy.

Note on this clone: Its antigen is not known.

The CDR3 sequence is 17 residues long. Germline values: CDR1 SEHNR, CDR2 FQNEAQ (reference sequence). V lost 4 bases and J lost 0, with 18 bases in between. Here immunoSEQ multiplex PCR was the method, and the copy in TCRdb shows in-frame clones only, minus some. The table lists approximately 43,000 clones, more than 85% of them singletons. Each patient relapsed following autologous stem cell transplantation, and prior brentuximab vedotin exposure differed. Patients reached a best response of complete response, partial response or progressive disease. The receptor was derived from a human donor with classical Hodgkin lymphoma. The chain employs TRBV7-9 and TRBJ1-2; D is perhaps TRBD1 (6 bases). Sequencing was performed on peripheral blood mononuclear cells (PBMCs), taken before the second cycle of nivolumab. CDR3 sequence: CASSSHPLQGPNYGYTF. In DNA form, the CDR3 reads TGTGCCAGCAGCTCGCACCCCCTACAGGGACCTAACTATGGCTACACCTTC. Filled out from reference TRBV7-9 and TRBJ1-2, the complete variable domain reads DTGVSQNPRHKITKRGQNVTFRCDPISEHNRLYWYRQTLGQGPEFLTYFQNEAQLEKSRLLSDRFSAERPKGSFSTLEIQRTEQGDSAMYLCASSSHPLQGPNYGYTFGSGTRLTVV.